This T cell receptor beta chain was profiled in a study of low-dose radiotherapy and immunotherapy resistance in tumors. Whole-study context: Every 2 weeks, cohort 1 got 0.5 Gy, reaching 6.5 Gy to the planning target volume. Aspirin was taken orally by patients at 300 mg daily for four cycles from cycle 1 day 1. Cohort 2, a group dosed every two weeks at 1 Gy per fraction, received 13 Gy in total over 26 weeks.

Documented time point: before trial treatment. First-strand cDNA relied on TRAV- and TRBV-specific primers spanning alpha and beta chains. With a V-primer adapter and a constant-region primer, TCRs were amplified for approximately 19 PCR cycles. TCRdb independently ran MiXCR on the reads; one entry per CDR3 protein. The sample lists tens of thousands of distinct CDR3 sequences, 18% occurring once. This clonotype showed up many times. V dropped 4 bases and J dropped 1 base, with 10 bases sitting between them. CDR3 length equals 15 residues. In germline, CDR1 is SGHAT, CDR2 FQNNGV. The receptor's source is a male donor with prostate cancer. The specimen comprised PBMCs, sampled before treatment. V usage is TRBV11-2 and J usage is TRBJ2-2; D ambiguous. The CDR3 DNA follows: TGTGCCAGCAGCTCCTTACCCAGGAACACCGGGGAGCTGTTTTTT. This codes for CASSSLPRNTGELFF.